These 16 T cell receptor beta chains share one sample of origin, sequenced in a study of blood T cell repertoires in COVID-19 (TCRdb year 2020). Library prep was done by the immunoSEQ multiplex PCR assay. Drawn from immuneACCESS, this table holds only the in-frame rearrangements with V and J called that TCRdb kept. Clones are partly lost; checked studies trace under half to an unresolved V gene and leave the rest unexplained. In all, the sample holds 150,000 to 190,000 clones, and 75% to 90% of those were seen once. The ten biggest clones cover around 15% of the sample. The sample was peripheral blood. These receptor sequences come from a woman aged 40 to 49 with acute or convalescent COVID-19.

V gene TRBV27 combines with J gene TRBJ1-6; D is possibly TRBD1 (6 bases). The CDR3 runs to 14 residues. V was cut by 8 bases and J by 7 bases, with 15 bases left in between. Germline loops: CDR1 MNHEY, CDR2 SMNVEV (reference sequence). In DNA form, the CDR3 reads TGTGCCAGCGCAAGGGGGGGGGCAAATTCACCCCTCCACTTT. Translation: CASARGGANSPLHF.

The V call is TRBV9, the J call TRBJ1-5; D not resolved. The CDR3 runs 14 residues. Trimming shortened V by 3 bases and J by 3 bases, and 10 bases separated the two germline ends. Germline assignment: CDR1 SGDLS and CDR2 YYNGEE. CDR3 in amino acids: CASSGPGPNQPQHF. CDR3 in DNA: TGTGCCAGCAGCGGCCCAGGTCCCAATCAGCCCCAGCATTTT.

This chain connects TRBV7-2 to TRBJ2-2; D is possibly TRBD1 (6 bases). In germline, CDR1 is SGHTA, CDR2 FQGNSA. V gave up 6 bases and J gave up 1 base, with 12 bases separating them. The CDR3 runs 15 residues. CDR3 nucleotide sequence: TGTGCCAGCAGGCGCAGGGGACGGAACACCGGGGAGCTGTTTTTT. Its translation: CASRRRGRNTGELFF.

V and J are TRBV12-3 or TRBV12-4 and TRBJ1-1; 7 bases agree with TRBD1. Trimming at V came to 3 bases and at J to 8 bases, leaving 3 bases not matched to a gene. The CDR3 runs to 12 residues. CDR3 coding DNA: TGTGCCAGCAGTTTTCGACAGGGAGAAGCTTTCTTT. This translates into CASSFRQGEAFF.

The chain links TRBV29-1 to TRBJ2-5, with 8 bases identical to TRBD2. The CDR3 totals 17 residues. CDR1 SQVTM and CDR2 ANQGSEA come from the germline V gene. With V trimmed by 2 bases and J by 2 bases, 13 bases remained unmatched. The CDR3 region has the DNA TGCAGCGTTGAATTCCCCTCTGGACTAGCCCCACAAGAGACCCAGTACTTC. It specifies CSVEFPSGLAPQETQYF.

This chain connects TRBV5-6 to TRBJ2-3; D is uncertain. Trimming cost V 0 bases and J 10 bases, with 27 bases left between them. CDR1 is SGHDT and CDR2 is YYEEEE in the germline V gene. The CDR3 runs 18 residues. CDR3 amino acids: CASSLVSLTAATQGPQYF. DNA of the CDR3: TGTGCCAGCAGCTTGGTTTCTCTGACTGCCGCCACACAAGGCCCGCAGTATTTT.

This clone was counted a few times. CDR3 sequence: CASSSGGQSSPLHF. The CDR3 bases are TGTGCCAGCAGCTCGGGGGGGCAAAGTTCACCCCTCCACTTT. J is TRBJ1-6 and V is TRBV7-9; D possibly corresponds to TRBD1 (6 bases). The CDR3 has 14 residues. CDR1 is SEHNR and CDR2 is FQNEAQ in the germline V gene (reference sequence). V was cut by 4 bases and J by 9 bases, with 13 bases left in between.

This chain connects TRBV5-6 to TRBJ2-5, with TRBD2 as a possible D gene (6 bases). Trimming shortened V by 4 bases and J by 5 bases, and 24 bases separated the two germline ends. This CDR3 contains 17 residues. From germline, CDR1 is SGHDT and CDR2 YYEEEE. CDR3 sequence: CASSRGPDLAPHETQYF. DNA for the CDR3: TGTGCCAGCAGCCGAGGACCCGATCTAGCGCCCCACGAGACCCAGTACTTC.

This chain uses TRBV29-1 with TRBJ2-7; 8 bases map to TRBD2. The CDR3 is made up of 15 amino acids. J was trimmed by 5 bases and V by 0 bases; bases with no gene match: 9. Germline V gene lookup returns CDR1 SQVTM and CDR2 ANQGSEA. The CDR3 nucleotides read TGCAGCGTTGAAGAGGGGAAGACTAGCGCCAACGAGCAGTACTTC. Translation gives CSVEEGKTSANEQYF.

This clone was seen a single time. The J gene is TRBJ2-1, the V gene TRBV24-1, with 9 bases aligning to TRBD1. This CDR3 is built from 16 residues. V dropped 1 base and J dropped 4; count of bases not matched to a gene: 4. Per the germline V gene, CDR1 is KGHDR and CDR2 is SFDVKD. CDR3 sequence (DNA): TGTGCCACCAGTGATTTTCGGGACAGGGATTACAATGAGCAGTTCTTC. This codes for CATSDFRDRDYNEQFF.

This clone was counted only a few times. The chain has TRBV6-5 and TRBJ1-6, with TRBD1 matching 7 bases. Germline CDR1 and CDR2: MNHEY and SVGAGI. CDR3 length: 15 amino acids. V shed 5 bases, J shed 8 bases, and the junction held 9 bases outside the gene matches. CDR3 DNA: TGTGCCAGCAGTCCAGACAGGGTGGGATATTCACCCCTCCACTTT. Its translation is CASSPDRVGYSPLHF.

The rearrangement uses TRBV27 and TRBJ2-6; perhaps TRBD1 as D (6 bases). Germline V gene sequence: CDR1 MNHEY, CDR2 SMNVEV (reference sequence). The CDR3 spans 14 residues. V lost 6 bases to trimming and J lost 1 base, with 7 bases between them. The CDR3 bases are TGTGCCAGCAGCCAGGGGTCTGGGGCCAACGTCCTGACTTTC. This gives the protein CASSQGSGANVLTF. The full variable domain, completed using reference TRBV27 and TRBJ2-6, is EAQVTQNPRYLITVTGKKLTVTCSQNMNHEYMSWYRQDPGLGLRQIYYSMNVEVTDKGDVPEGYKVSRKEKRNFPLILESPSPNQTSLYFCASSQGSGANVLTFGAGSRLTVL.

The CDR3 protein is CASSPSTAPVQPQHF. Written as DNA, the CDR3 is TGTGCCAGCTCACCATCCACAGCCCCTGTACAGCCCCAGCATTTT. The chain is built from TRBV18 and TRBJ1-5; D remains ambiguous. This CDR3 is built from 15 residues. The germline V gene encodes CDR1 KGHSH and CDR2 LQKENI. V was trimmed by 2 bases and J by 7 bases, leaving 15 bases between them.

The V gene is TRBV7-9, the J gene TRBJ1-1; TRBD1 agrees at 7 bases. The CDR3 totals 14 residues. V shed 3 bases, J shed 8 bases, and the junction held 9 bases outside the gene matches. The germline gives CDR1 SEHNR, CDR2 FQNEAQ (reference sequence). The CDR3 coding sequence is TGTGCCAGCAGCTTGCGTAGGGTGGGACAGGAAGCTTTCTTT. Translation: CASSLRRVGQEAFF.

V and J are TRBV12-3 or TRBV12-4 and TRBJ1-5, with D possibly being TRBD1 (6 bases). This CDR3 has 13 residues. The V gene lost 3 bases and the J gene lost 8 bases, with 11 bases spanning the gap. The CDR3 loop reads CASSFQGLEPQHF. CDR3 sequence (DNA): TGTGCCAGCAGTTTTCAGGGGTTGGAGCCCCAGCATTTT.

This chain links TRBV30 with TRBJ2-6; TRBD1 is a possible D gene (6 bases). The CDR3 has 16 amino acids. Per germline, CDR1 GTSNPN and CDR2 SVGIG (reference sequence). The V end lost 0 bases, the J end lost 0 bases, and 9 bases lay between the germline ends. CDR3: CAWSVPGHSGANVLTF. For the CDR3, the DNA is TGTGCCTGGAGTGTACCGGGACACTCTGGGGCCAACGTCCTGACTTTC. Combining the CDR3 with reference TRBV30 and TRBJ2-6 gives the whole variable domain SQTIHQWPATLVQPVGSPLSLECTVEGTSNPNLYWYRQAAGRGLQLLFYSVGIGQISSEVPQNLSASRPQDRQFILSSKKLLLSDSGFYLCAWSVPGHSGANVLTFGAGSRLTVL.